This entry is about one TCR beta chain. This specimen comes from a study of CD8 T cells in Susac syndrome. Study at large: Patients with Susac syndrome, at blood draw, were therapy-naive, on corticosteroids, or on intravenous immunoglobulin alone.

Random hexamers were used to reverse transcribe roughly 0.5 to 1 ug of RNA. Across 54 Vbeta and 13 Jbeta, TCR beta CDR3 was amplified with immunoSEQ multiplex PCR. One entry per CDR3 protein results from TCRdb running MiXCR on the immunoSEQ multiplex PCR reads. The sample includes roughly 130,000 distinct CDR3 sequences, roughly 95% of them seen just once. High-throughput TCR beta sequencing covered peripheral CD8+ and CD4+ T cells. TEMRA cells were FACS-enriched and CD8+ and CD4+ T cells negatively isolated. Germline V gene sequence: CDR1 MNHEY, CDR2 SVGEGT. The length of the CDR3 is 13 residues. Trimming removed 6 bases at V and 6 bases at J, with 12 bases between.

Material: CD4+ T cells from PBMCs. This TCR derives from a human donor with Susac syndrome. The gene calls are TRBV6-2 or TRBV6-3 and TRBJ2-1; D might be TRBD2 (5 bases). This CDR3 reads CASSSSVFNEQFF. DNA of the CDR3: TGTGCCAGCAGCAGTAGCGTTTTCAATGAGCAGTTCTTC.